This section outlines one TCR beta chain sequence together with its context. Its antigen is not known. PCR used 60 Vbeta primers and 13 Jbeta primers. Using immunoSEQ multiplex PCR, the repertoire was profiled, and TCRdb retains in-frame clones only, with some absent. The sample table includes tens of thousands of clones. This specimen comes from a study of cytomegalovirus exposure and HLA in healthy donors. Findings and caveats of the study: Among the most significant clusters, several appeared linked to common viral pathogens in a later analysis. Immune exposure data for these donors was limited to CMV serostatus. Cytomegalovirus-associated TCR beta chains were listed, numbering roughly 150.

After removal of 5 bases from V and 5 bases from J, the junction contained 10 bases not matched to a gene. The CDR3 is made up of 15 amino acids. CDR1 is LNHDA, CDR2 SQIVND, per germline (reference sequence). The receptor's source is a woman aged 30 to 39 in good health and CMV-seronegative. The sample comprised PBMCs. This chain connects TRBV19 to TRBJ2-3; 7 nucleotides agree with TRBD1. The CDR3 coding sequence is TGTGCCAGTAGTGCTGACGGACAGGTCATAGATACGCAGTATTTT. It is translated as CASSADGQVIDTQYF.